What follows are 20 T cell receptor beta chains derived from one specimen sequenced in a study of cytomegalovirus exposure and HLA in healthy donors. Assay: immunoSEQ multiplex PCR; the TCRdb copy retains only in-frame clones and omits some. The repertoire includes 200,000 to 300,000 clones, about 87% of them detected once, and about 3% sits in the top ten. Sequencing was carried out using PBMCs. The origin of the receptors is a young man in good health and CMV-seronegative.

The J gene is TRBJ2-1, the V gene TRBV28, with TRBD2 matching over 8 bases. The trim removed 5 bases at V and 7 bases at J, leaving 7 bases unmatched. Germline loops: CDR1 MDHEN, CDR2 SYDVKM. The CDR3 is 14 residues long. CDR3 loop: CASSGTSEGNEQFF. CDR3 bases: TGTGCCAGCAGTGGGACTAGTGAAGGGAATGAGCAGTTCTTC.

The V and J genes are TRBV19 and TRBJ1-3, with TRBD1 as a possible D gene (6 bases). The germline gives CDR1 LNHDA, CDR2 SQIVND (reference sequence). Trimming removed 7 bases from V and 4 bases from J, with 17 bases in between. This CDR3 has 15 amino acids. The CDR3 loop reads CASTTPGHYGNTIYF. CDR3 DNA: TGTGCCAGTACCACCCCGGGACACTACGGAAACACCATATATTTT.

This sequence joins TRBV27 and TRBJ2-1; no definite D call. The CDR3 consists of 14 residues. The V and J ends lost 11 bases and 7 bases respectively, with 21 bases between them. Germline V gives CDR1 MNHEY, CDR2 SMNVEV (reference sequence). CDR3 amino acids: CAVRPSGLGNEQFF. Here the CDR3 DNA reads TGTGCCGTTCGACCCTCAGGTCTCGGTAATGAGCAGTTCTTC.

The gene calls are TRBV6-5 and TRBJ2-7; D call uncertain. V was shortened by 0 bases and J by 3 bases, with 6 bases between the two germline ends. Per the germline V gene, CDR1 is MNHEY and CDR2 is SVGAGI. This CDR3 region has 13 residues. The CDR3 protein is CASSYSRIYEQYF. CDR3 nucleotide sequence: TGTGCCAGCAGTTACTCTCGTATCTACGAGCAGTACTTC.

This clone occurred a few times. J is TRBJ1-2 and V is TRBV28; maybe TRBD1 (6 bases). The CDR3 runs to 13 residues. V was cut by 3 bases and J by 13 bases, with 18 bases left in between. Germline V lookup: CDR1 MDHEN, CDR2 SYDVKM. The CDR3 here is CASSLDLSQGSTF. The DNA of the CDR3 is TGTGCCAGCAGTTTGGACCTATCCCAGGGGAGCACCTTC.

The gene calls are TRBV27 and TRBJ1-1, with a weak D call TRBD1 (6 bases). The CDR3 is 13 amino acids. V was pared by 3 bases and J by 5 bases, with 10 bases between. The germline CDR1 and CDR2 sequences are MNHEY and SMNVEV (reference sequence). CDR3 bases: TGTGCCAGCAGTTTCGGCAGGGGTACTGAAGCTTTCTTT. It is translated as CASSFGRGTEAFF.

This CDR3 reads CASASAGNPIYEQYF. Written as DNA, the CDR3 is TGTGCCAGCGCCTCGGCGGGGAACCCCATCTACGAGCAGTACTTC. This chain joins TRBV6-5 and TRBJ2-7, with D possibly being TRBD2 (6 bases). The CDR3 is made up of 15 amino acids. Germline lookup yields CDR1 MNHEY and CDR2 SVGAGI. Between the trimmed V and J ends, which lost 8 bases and 3 bases, there was a span of 20 bases.

This clone has more than one count but fewer than ten. The chain is built from TRBV2 and TRBJ1-6, with D perhaps TRBD1 (6 bases). This CDR3 is built from 13 residues. Trimming pared 6 bases from V and 7 bases from J, leaving 10 bases between. The germline CDR1 and CDR2 sequences are SNHLY and FYNNEI. CDR3 DNA sequence: TGTGCCAGCAGAGCAGGGGTAAATTCACCCCTCCACTTT. As protein: CASRAGVNSPLHF. Drawing the rest from reference TRBV2 and TRBJ1-6, the complete variable domain is EPEVTQTPSHQVTQMGQEVILRCVPISNHLYFYWYRQILGQKVEFLVSFYNNEISEKSEIFDDQFSVERPDGSNFTLKIRSTKLEDSAMYFCASRAGVNSPLHFGNGTRLTVT.

The V and J genes are TRBV19 and TRBJ2-7; 7 bases match TRBD1. V trimming: 6 bases; J trimming: 2 bases; junction bases outside the gene matches: 4. CDR3 size: 13 residues. Germline CDR1 LNHDA, CDR2 SQIVND (reference sequence). CDR3 bases: TGTGCCAGTAGCAGGGACAGTCCCTACGAGCAGTACTTC. Its translation is CASSRDSPYEQYF.

The V gene is TRBV7-2, the J gene TRBJ2-2, with D unresolved. This CDR3 contains 14 residues. V was shortened by 1 base and J by 6 bases, with 9 bases between the two germline ends. Germline CDR1 reads SGHTA; CDR2 reads FQGNSA. Written as DNA, the CDR3 is TGTGCCAGCAGCTTAGTTGCATCGGCCGGGGAGCTGTTTTTT. Amino acids: CASSLVASAGELFF.

The chain links TRBV7-8 to TRBJ1-6; D remains unclear. The CDR3 has 15 amino acids. Looked up from germline, CDR1 is SGHVS and CDR2 is FQNEAQ. V was shortened by 1 base and J by 7 bases, with 11 bases between the two germline ends. CDR3 nucleotide sequence: TGTGCCAGCAGCTTAGTCGGGGTTGGGAATTCACCCCTCCACTTT. This translates into CASSLVGVGNSPLHF.

The rearrangement uses TRBV5-4 and TRBJ2-5, with D unclear. V lost 4 bases and J 0 bases, leaving 16 bases between the germline ends. The germline gives CDR1 SGHNT, CDR2 YYREEE (reference sequence). This CDR3 is built from 16 residues. CDR3 nucleotides: TGTGCCAGCAGCCGCTTGGAGACCGAGTACCAAGAGACCCAGTACTTC. Translated: CASSRLETEYQETQYF.

This rearrangement joins TRBV19 to TRBJ2-1, with 10 bases that match TRBD2. CDR1 is LNHDA, CDR2 SQIVND, per germline (reference sequence). This CDR3 is built from 13 residues. J lost 7 bases, V lost 8 bases, and 5 bases had no gene match. The CDR3 bases are TGTGCCAGTGCTAGCGGGAGCTGGAATGAGCAGTTCTTC. Translating it yields CASASGSWNEQFF. Based on the CDR3 plus reference TRBV19 and TRBJ2-1, the full variable domain is DGGITQSPKYLFRKEGQNVTLSCEQNLNHDAMYWYRQDPGQGLRLIYYSQIVNDFQKGDIAEGYSVSREKKESFPLTVTSAQKNPTAFYLCASASGSWNEQFFGPGTRLTVL.

This CDR3 is CASTGQGASGELFF. The CDR3 coding sequence is TGTGCCAGCACAGGACAGGGGGCGTCCGGGGAGCTGTTTTTT. The chain is built from TRBV2 and TRBJ2-2, with 11 bases fitting TRBD1. CDR1 and CDR2 from the germline V gene are SNHLY and FYNNEI. J lost 6 bases, V lost 7 bases, and 4 bases had no gene match. The CDR3 has 14 residues.

The rearrangement joins TRBV5-6 to TRBJ2-7, with TRBD1 identical over 7 bases. The CDR3 spans 14 residues. The J segment lost 7 bases and the V segment lost 4 bases, leaving 11 bases of the junction unmatched. Germline V gene sequence: CDR1 SGHDT, CDR2 YYEEEE. CDR3 protein: CASSGTGTVWEQYF. Here the CDR3 DNA reads TGTGCCAGCAGCGGAACCGGGACAGTCTGGGAGCAGTACTTC.

The count of this clone is one. The J gene is TRBJ2-7, the V gene TRBV28; D uncertain. Trimming stripped 8 bases from V and 2 bases from J, with 7 bases between. The CDR3 is 11 amino acids. Germline V gene sequence: CDR1 MDHEN, CDR2 SYDVKM. CDR3 in DNA: TGTGCCAGCCCCAGTACCTACGAGCAGTACTTC. It yields the protein CASPSTYEQYF.

J is TRBJ1-6 and V is TRBV2, with D tentatively TRBD1 (6 bases). CDR3 length equals 14 residues. CDR1 and CDR2 (germline): SNHLY, FYNNEI. The V end was cut by 3 bases, the J end by 7 bases, with 10 bases between. The CDR3 loop reads CASSDQGSNSPLHF. The CDR3 region has the DNA TGTGCCAGCAGTGATCAGGGGTCGAATTCACCCCTCCACTTT.

The rearrangement links TRBV18 to TRBJ2-2; D possibly corresponds to TRBD1 (6 bases). CDR3 length equals 20 residues. Trimming shortened V by 2 bases and J by 5 bases, and 27 bases separated the two germline ends. Germline V gene sequence: CDR1 KGHSH, CDR2 LQKENI. The CDR3 sequence is CASSPTRTRGLFASTGELFF. The CDR3 DNA is TGTGCCAGCTCACCAACGCGTACCAGGGGTCTTTTCGCGAGTACCGGGGAGCTGTTTTTT.

The CDR3: CASSETGWDTQYF. CDR3 DNA sequence: TGTGCCAGCAGTGAGACAGGTTGGGATACGCAGTATTTT. The chain joins TRBV5-5 to TRBJ2-3; maybe TRBD1 (6 bases). Trimming shortened V by 5 bases and J by 6 bases, and 13 bases separated the two germline ends. This CDR3 is 13 amino acids long. Germline CDR1 SGHKS, CDR2 YYEKEE (reference sequence). Supplemented by reference TRBV5-5 and TRBJ2-3, the full variable domain reads DAGVTQSPTHLIKTRGQQVTLRCSPISGHKSVSWYQQVLGQGPQFIFQYYEKEERGRGNFPDRFSARQFPNYSSELNVNALLLGDSALYLCASSETGWDTQYFGPGTRLTVL.

CDR3 sequence: CASTNRESQFF. The CDR3 DNA sequence: TGTGCCAGCACCAACAGGGAGTCGCAGTTCTTC. This sequence joins TRBV6-5 and TRBJ2-1; a weak D match, TRBD1 (6 bases). Germline V gene sequence: CDR1 MNHEY, CDR2 SVGAGI. Trimming pared 7 bases from V and 12 bases from J, leaving 13 bases between. This CDR3 has 11 amino acids.